This TCR beta chain was profiled in a study of T cell responses to AZD1222 COVID-19 vaccine. V gave up 3 bases and J gave up 2 bases; unmatched junction bases: 13. The CDR3 is made up of 18 amino acids. Germline CDR1 and CDR2: MDHEN and SYDVKM. The repertoire was sequenced with immunoSEQ multiplex PCR; TCRdb's copy has only in-frame clones and lacks some. This table holds under 200,000 clones, approximately 90% found once. The TCR comes from an adult in good health. V and J are TRBV28 and TRBJ1-5; TRBD1 matches 7 bases. This specimen was peripheral blood, taken on day 0 of AZD1222 vaccination. The CDR3 coding sequence is TGTGCCAGCAGTTTTTCCACCGCCAGGGGGTCGGGCAATCAGCCCCAGCATTTT. Translated, it gives CASSFSTARGSGNQPQHF. The entire variable domain, with the rest obtained from reference TRBV28 and TRBJ1-5, is as follows: DVKVTQSSRYLVKRTGEKVFLECVQDMDHENMFWYRQDPGLGLRLIYFSYDVKMKEKGDIPEGYSVSREKKERFSLILESASTNQTSMYLCASSFSTARGSGNQPQHFGDGTRLSIL.